Listed here are 26 T cell receptor beta chains from one sample, sequenced in a study of tumor-infiltrating lymphocytes in primary liver carcinoma. Using a constant-region primer together with ProtoScript II reverse transcriptase, TCR beta cDNA was made from around 500 ng of total RNA. Three nested multiplex PCR rounds of slightly modified ARM-PCR generated TCR beta libraries. TRBV1-TRBV30 forward primers paired with a C-beta reverse primer drove the first two PCR rounds, about 9 cycles each. Using its own MiXCR run on the multiplex PCR reads, TCRdb lists one record per CDR3 protein. The sample includes some 180,000 distinct CDR3 sequences, over 45% of them seen just once. Germline DNA was also extracted, and blood RNA was taken from unsorted whole blood. Sequencing was carried out using peripheral blood. All receptors derive from a man aged 35 to 55 with primary liver carcinoma and hepatitis B virus infection.

The chain employs TRBV28 and TRBJ2-7; TRBD1 aligns across 8 bases. After removal of 2 bases from V and 5 bases from J, the junction contained 14 bases not matched to a gene. The CDR3 is made up of 17 amino acids. CDR1 and CDR2 (germline): MDHEN, SYDVKM. The CDR3, as DNA: TGTGCCAGCAGTTTAAGTCAGGGGGCTATGGGATGGGACGAGCAGTACTTC. Translation: CASSLSQGAMGWDEQYF. The full variable domain, its missing parts supplied by reference TRBV28 and TRBJ2-7, is DVKVTQSSRYLVKRTGEKVFLECVQDMDHENMFWYRQDPGLGLRLIYFSYDVKMKEKGDIPEGYSVSREKKERFSLILESASTNQTSMYLCASSLSQGAMGWDEQYFGPGTRLTVT.

About this clonotype: Possible read error: a much larger clone is one base away. This chain links TRBV11-2 with TRBJ1-1; no definite D call. Per germline, CDR1 SGHAT and CDR2 FQNNGV. The CDR3 is 14 amino acids. Written as DNA, the CDR3 is TGTGCCAGCAGCTTAGATTTAGTGAACACTGATGCTTTCTTT. It yields the protein CASSLDLVNTDAFF. Full variable domain (remainder filled in from reference TRBV11-2 and TRBJ1-1): EAGVAQSPRYKIIEKRQSVAFWCNPISGHATLYWYQQILGQGPKLLIQFQNNGVVDDSQLPKDRFSAERLKGVDSTLKIQPAKLEDSAVYLCASSLDLVNTDAFFGQGTRLTVV.

The gene calls are TRBV11-2 and TRBJ1-5; D is possibly TRBD1 (6 bases). V lost 5 bases and J 4 bases, leaving 15 bases between the germline ends. CDR3 size: 15 residues. Looked up from germline, CDR1 is SGHAT and CDR2 is FQNNGV. CDR3 sequence reads: CASSMTGDGNQPQHF. The CDR3 region has the DNA TGTGCCAGCAGCATGACAGGTGATGGGAATCAGCCCCAGCATTTT.

J is TRBJ2-7 and V is TRBV29-1; 11 nucleotides match TRBD1. This CDR3 has 13 amino acids. Germline V lookup: CDR1 SQVTM, CDR2 ANQGSEA. V lost 4 bases and J lost 9; bases outside the gene matches: 8. CDR3 region: CSVARDRGSAQYF. The CDR3, as DNA: TGCAGCGTTGCCCGGGACAGGGGGAGTGCGCAGTACTTC.

The chain combines TRBV2 with TRBJ2-7; 11 positions agree with TRBD2. CDR3 size: 15 residues. J lost 12 bases, V lost 6 bases, and 16 bases had no gene match. Germline V gives CDR1 SNHLY, CDR2 FYNNEI. The CDR3, as DNA: TGTGCCAGCAGGCCCCCCGGGACTAGCGGTTTATTAGGGTACTTC. This sequence encodes CASRPPGTSGLLGYF.

This chain links TRBV11-2 with TRBJ2-1; no clear D gene. This CDR3 region has 15 residues. Germline loops: CDR1 SGHAT, CDR2 FQNNGV. This chain's CDR3 is CVNSLRIGSYNEQFF. The CDR3 DNA is TGTGTCAACAGCCTTCGGATAGGCTCCTACAATGAGCAGTTCTTC.

Concerning this clonotype itself: A much more abundant neighbour one base away suggests this may be a read error. This chain uses TRBV12-3 or TRBV12-4 with TRBJ1-2; D possibly corresponds to TRBD1 (6 bases). This CDR3 contains 16 residues. V lost 0 bases and J 1 base, leaving 12 bases between the germline ends. CDR3 DNA: TGTGCCAGCAGTTTAGCACCGACAGGTATTAACTATGGCTACACCTTC. It translates to CASSLAPTGINYGYTF.

This chain uses TRBV2 with TRBJ1-1, with D unresolved. The CDR3 covers 13 residues. Trimming stripped 2 bases from V and 3 bases from J, with 7 bases between. Germline-derived CDR1 and CDR2 are SNHLY and FYNNEI. CDR3 sequence reads: CASSENGDTEAFF. CDR3 DNA: TGTGCCAGCAGTGAAAACGGGGACACTGAAGCTTTCTTT. Together with reference TRBV2 and TRBJ1-1, the CDR3 gives the full variable domain: EPEVTQTPSHQVTQMGQEVILRCVPISNHLYFYWYRQILGQKVEFLVSFYNNEISEKSEIFDDQFSVERPDGSNFTLKIRSTKLEDSAMYFCASSENGDTEAFFGQGTRLTVV.

The chain employs TRBV6-1 and TRBJ2-2, with 10 bases fitting TRBD2. V shed 2 bases and J 5 bases; nucleotides not matched to a gene: 5. The germline V gene encodes CDR1 MNHNS and CDR2 SASEGT. The CDR3 has 16 amino acids. CDR3 in amino acids: CASSEWLAGATGELFF. CDR3 nucleotide sequence: TGTGCCAGCAGTGAATGGCTAGCGGGAGCGACCGGGGAGCTGTTTTTT.

This chain joins TRBV10-3 and TRBJ2-7, with 13 bases matching TRBD2. Germline CDR1 and CDR2: ENHRY and SYGVKD. With V trimmed by 4 bases and J by 7 bases, 1 base remained unmatched. The CDR3 has 13 amino acids. The CDR3 DNA follows: TGTGCCATCAGTGCGGGACTAGCGGGGGAGCAGTACTTC. Translated, it gives CAISAGLAGEQYF.

The rearrangement joins TRBV29-1 to TRBJ2-1, with D possibly matching TRBD1 (5 bases). Trimming stripped 4 bases from V and 12 bases from J, with 19 bases between. Germline loops: CDR1 SQVTM, CDR2 ANQGSEA. This CDR3 region has 13 residues. The CDR3 coding sequence is TGCAGCGTTGGGGGCCCACACTACATTGGGCAGTTCTTC. Translated: CSVGGPHYIGQFF.

This clonotype was counted a few times. Relative to the germline gene, one junction end is altered; a read error may explain this. This rearrangement joins TRBV11-2 to TRBJ2-7, with no clear D. In germline, CDR1 is SGHAT, CDR2 FQNNGV. There are 14 residues in the CDR3. DNA of the CDR3: TGTGCCAGCAGCTTAGGTCGCACGATTTACGAGAAGTACTTC. Translation gives CASSLGRTIYEKYF.

Of note for this clonotype: Possible read error: a much larger clone is one base away. This chain links TRBV11-2 with TRBJ2-3; 7 bases are shared with TRBD2. V lost 4 bases to trimming and J lost 0 bases; unmatched junction nucleotides: 7. CDR1 is SGHAT, CDR2 FQNNGV, per germline. The CDR3 is 16 amino acids. In nucleotides, the CDR3 is TGTGCCAGCAGCTCCAAGACTAGCAGGAGCACAGATACGCAGTATTTT. Protein sequence: CASSSKTSRSTDTQYF.

V and J are TRBV6-2 or TRBV6-3 and TRBJ2-1; D is unresolved. Germline loops: CDR1 MNHEY, CDR2 SVGEGT. The CDR3 contains 12 residues. Trimming shortened V by 1 base and J by 7 bases, and 5 bases separated the two germline ends. CDR3 region: CASSYLTNEQFF. The CDR3 DNA sequence: TGTGCCAGCAGTTACTTGACGAATGAGCAGTTCTTC.

The chain is built from TRBV12-3 or TRBV12-4 and TRBJ1-3; no clear D. CDR3 length: 14 residues. Trimming took off 8 bases at V and 0 bases at J, with 11 bases between the two ends. The CDR3 region has the DNA TGTGCCAGCGGAAACAGCCTCTCTGGAAACACCATATATTTT. It codes for CASGNSLSGNTIYF.

The J gene is TRBJ2-1, the V gene TRBV4-1; D gene unclear. Germline V gives CDR1 MGHRA, CDR2 YSYEKL. The CDR3 is made up of 16 amino acids. V was clipped by 4 bases and J by 7 bases, with 20 bases between them. CDR3: CASSPRQRKGKNEQFF. CDR3 DNA sequence: TGCGCCAGCAGCCCCCGTCAACGGAAGGGCAAGAATGAGCAGTTCTTC.

Concerning this clonotype: One end of the junction fails to match germline, which may point to a read error. The chain has TRBV10-3 and TRBJ1-1; D is ambiguous. Germline-derived CDR1 and CDR2 are ENHRY and SYGVKD. CDR3 size: 14 residues. The CDR3 sequence: CAISEQRGRTEAFF. The CDR3 nucleotides are TGCGCCATCAGTGAGCAAAGAGGGAGGACTGAAGCTTTCTTT.

The chain uses TRBV6-5 and TRBJ1-2; unclear D gene. This CDR3 comprises 13 residues. Per the germline V gene, CDR1 is MNHEY and CDR2 is SVGAGI. The V and J ends lost 0 bases and 5 bases respectively, with 7 bases between them. CDR3 bases: TGTGCCAGCAGTTACTCGGTAGCATATGGCTACACCTTC. Its protein product is CASSYSVAYGYTF.

This chain connects TRBV10-3 to TRBJ2-7; 7 positions match TRBD2. Germline CDR1 and CDR2: ENHRY and SYGVKD. V shed 9 bases, J shed 1 base, and the junction held 6 bases outside the gene matches. This CDR3 spans 13 amino acids. This CDR3 is CAMPGLPSYEQYF. CDR3 in DNA: TGTGCCATGCCGGGACTACCTTCCTACGAGCAGTACTTC.

The J gene is TRBJ2-5, the V gene TRBV28; 9 positions match TRBD2. The CDR3 covers 19 residues. Trimming at V came to 3 bases and at J to 0 bases, leaving 14 bases not matched to a gene. Germline CDR1 reads MDHEN; CDR2 reads SYDVKM. The CDR3 region is CASSFPLGGRAGHQETQYF. The DNA for the CDR3 is TGTGCCAGCAGTTTCCCCCTTGGCGGGAGGGCCGGTCACCAAGAGACCCAGTACTTC.

V and J are TRBV5-4 and TRBJ2-1; D ambiguous. The CDR3 runs 13 residues. Trimming left V 4 bases short and J 3 bases short, with 8 bases between. CDR1 and CDR2 from the germline V gene are SGHNT and YYREEE (reference sequence). The CDR3 DNA reads as TGTGCCAGCAGCCCGCTAAACTACAATGAGCAGTTCTTC. Translating gives CASSPLNYNEQFF. Full variable domain (outside the CDR3, taken from reference TRBV5-4 and TRBJ2-1): ETGVTQSPTHLIKTRGQQVTLRCSSQSGHNTVSWYQQALGQGPQFIFQYYREEENGRGNFPPRFSGLQFPNYSSELNVNALELDDSALYLCASSPLNYNEQFFGPGTRLTVL.

The chain employs TRBV7-9 and TRBJ2-1; the D gene is possibly TRBD1 (5 bases). Looked up from germline, CDR1 is SEHNR and CDR2 is FQNEAQ (reference sequence). The CDR3 covers 18 residues. The V and J ends lost 0 bases and 0 bases respectively, with 15 bases between them. As DNA, the CDR3 is TGTGCCAGCAGCTTAGCAATAGACAGTACCTTCTCCTACAATGAGCAGTTCTTC. Residues: CASSLAIDSTFSYNEQFF.

This clonotype was observed a few times. The chain is built from TRBV14 and TRBJ2-1; either TRBD1 or TRBD2 may supply D (6 bases each). The CDR3 has 14 amino acids. Looked up from germline, CDR1 is SGHDN and CDR2 is FVKESK. V was pared by 4 bases and J by 3 bases, with 10 bases between. This chain's CDR3 is CASSPEGGYNEQFF. CDR3 bases: TGTGCCAGCAGCCCCGAGGGGGGCTACAATGAGCAGTTCTTC.

The chain recombines TRBV12-3 or TRBV12-4 with TRBJ2-5; D may be TRBD2 (5 bases). The V end was cut by 2 bases, the J end by 5 bases, with 12 bases between. This CDR3 comprises 14 residues. The CDR3 here is CASSLTVGLETQYF. The CDR3 region has the DNA TGTGCCAGCAGTTTAACGGTAGGACTGGAGACCCAGTACTTC.

This clonotype was counted at least ten times. The chain is built from TRBV30 and TRBJ1-1, with D possibly being TRBD1 (5 bases). Trimming removed 3 bases from V and 3 bases from J, with 11 bases in between. The CDR3 spans 13 residues. Per germline, CDR1 GTSNPN and CDR2 SVGIG (reference sequence). Written as DNA, the CDR3 is TGTGCCTGGAGAAGGGGTTCGGACACTGAAGCTTTCTTT. Residues: CAWRRGSDTEAFF.

The chain is built from TRBV28 and TRBJ1-2; no reliable D call. The length of the CDR3 is 17 residues. Trimming cost V 2 bases and J 0 bases, with 16 bases left between them. From germline, CDR1 is MDHEN and CDR2 SYDVKM. CDR3 region: CASSLILIIAPNYGYTF. DNA of the CDR3: TGTGCCAGCAGTTTAATTCTCATCATAGCACCTAACTATGGCTACACCTTC.